The 21 T cell receptor beta chains reported below all come from one sample, sequenced in a study of blood T cell repertoires in COVID-19. Some clones are missing from TCRdb's copy, which holds only in-frame ones; the method was immunoSEQ multiplex PCR. In the table there are some 130,000 clones, over 60% of which are singletons. The specimen was peripheral blood. The receptors derive from a woman in her sixties or seventies with acute or convalescent COVID-19.

The rearrangement joins TRBV19 to TRBJ1-2; D is possibly TRBD1 (6 bases). The length of the CDR3 is 15 residues. Looked up from germline, CDR1 is LNHDA and CDR2 is SQIVND (reference sequence). Trimming stripped 1 base from V and 6 bases from J, with 15 bases between. CDR3 protein: CASSIVGGEENGYTF. CDR3 sequence (DNA): TGTGCCAGTAGTATAGTAGGGGGAGAGGAGAATGGCTACACCTTC.

This clone was observed a handful of times. The V and J genes are TRBV7-9 and TRBJ2-1, with 8 bases aligning to TRBD2. V was pared by 4 bases and J by 1 base, with 6 bases of the junction left unmatched. The CDR3 has 16 amino acids. From germline, CDR1 is SEHNR and CDR2 FQNEAQ (reference sequence). The chain's CDR3 is CASSSGGARSYNEQFF. As DNA, the CDR3 is TGTGCCAGCAGCTCCGGGGGGGCCCGATCCTACAATGAGCAGTTCTTC.

This clone appeared once. The V and J genes are TRBV30 and TRBJ1-4, with TRBD1 matching 7 bases. V was clipped by 0 bases and J by 3 bases; unmatched bases: 1. Germline V CDR1 and CDR2: GTSNPN, SVGIG (reference sequence). This CDR3 comprises 14 residues. The CDR3 DNA reads TGTGCCTGGAGTGTAGGGACAGCTAATGAAAAACTGTTTTTT. This sequence encodes CAWSVGTANEKLFF.

The rearrangement joins TRBV5-1 to TRBJ2-1, with a tentative D call TRBD1 (6 bases). Germline V gene data show CDR1 as SGHRS and CDR2 as YFSETQ. CDR3 size: 16 residues. Trimming cost V 0 bases and J 3 bases, with 13 bases left between them. This chain's CDR3 is CASSLGQGPVYNEQFF. In DNA, the CDR3 is TGCGCCAGCAGCTTGGGCCAGGGGCCCGTCTACAATGAGCAGTTCTTC.

This clone was seen a handful of times. V usage is TRBV30 and J usage is TRBJ2-3; possible D gene TRBD1, 6 bases. V was shortened by 1 base and J by 4 bases, with 6 bases between the two germline ends. Germline CDR1 and CDR2: GTSNPN and SVGIG (reference sequence). The CDR3 runs to 12 residues. As DNA, the CDR3 is TGTGCCTGGAGTGGGACAGCAGATACGCAGTATTTT. It translates to CAWSGTADTQYF. Looking up the rest from reference TRBV30 and TRBJ2-3 gives the full variable domain: SQTIHQWPATLVQPVGSPLSLECTVEGTSNPNLYWYRQAAGRGLQLLFYSVGIGQISSEVPQNLSASRPQDRQFILSSKKLLLSDSGFYLCAWSGTADTQYFGPGTRLTVL.

This clone was observed once. This chain joins TRBV19 and TRBJ2-3, with D possibly TRBD2 on 5 matching bases. V lost 3 bases, J lost 1 base, and 17 bases lay in between. The length of the CDR3 is 17 residues. Germline V gene lookup returns CDR1 LNHDA and CDR2 SQIVND (reference sequence). The CDR3 loop reads CASSILPSSLGTDTQYF. CDR3 coding DNA: TGTGCCAGTAGTATTCTTCCTAGCTCTTTGGGCACAGATACGCAGTATTTT.

The chain joins TRBV14 to TRBJ2-2; 12 bases line up with TRBD1. Germline V gene data show CDR1 as SGHDN and CDR2 as FVKESK. J gave up 9 bases and V 4 bases, and 3 bases lay outside the gene matches. The CDR3 is made up of 14 amino acids. In DNA, the CDR3 is TGTGCCAGCAGCCCCGGGACAGGGGGCCGGGAGCTGTTTTTT. Translating gives CASSPGTGGRELFF.

V usage is TRBV4-1 and J usage is TRBJ1-2; tentative D call: TRBD1 (6 bases). The CDR3 spans 18 residues. Trimming pared 0 bases from V and 4 bases from J, leaving 21 bases between. The germline CDR1 and CDR2 sequences are MGHRA and YSYEKL. CDR3 sequence reads: CASSQELGRGASSYGYTF. The CDR3 coding sequence is TGCGCCAGCAGCCAAGAACTGGGCAGGGGCGCTTCCTCCTATGGCTACACCTTC.

Only a few counts were recorded for this clone. The rearrangement links TRBV11-2 to TRBJ2-1, with unresolved D. V was clipped by 3 bases and J by 5 bases, with 8 bases between them. CDR3 length: 13 residues. The germline V gene has CDR1 SGHAT and CDR2 FQNNGV. CDR3 DNA sequence: TGTGCCAGCAGCTTGGCACCCCACAATGAGCAGTTCTTC. Translating it yields CASSLAPHNEQFF.

V is TRBV30 and J is TRBJ2-2; weak D call: TRBD2 (6 bases). This CDR3 region has 14 residues. V was clipped by 5 bases and J by 5 bases, with 15 bases between them. Germline V lookup: CDR1 GTSNPN, CDR2 SVGIG (reference sequence). The CDR3 region has the DNA TGTGCCTGGGACGGAGGGCTAAATACCGGGGAGCTGTTTTTT. Protein: CAWDGGLNTGELFF.

This clone has more than one count but fewer than ten. The rearrangement uses TRBV4-2 and TRBJ2-1; D possibly corresponds to TRBD2 (6 bases). CDR1 and CDR2 from the germline V gene are LGHNA and YNFKEQ. V lost 1 base, J lost 0 bases, and 10 bases lay in between. The length of the CDR3 is 16 residues. In DNA form, the CDR3 reads TGTGCCAGCAGCCAAGTGGCGGGAACCTCCTACAATGAGCAGTTCTTC. This gives the protein CASSQVAGTSYNEQFF.

This clone was counted many times. The chain has TRBV7-2 and TRBJ1-2; D gene ambiguous. The germline V and J ends were trimmed by 3 bases and 4 bases, with 6 bases remaining between them. This CDR3 has 12 residues. Per the germline V gene, CDR1 is SGHTA and CDR2 is FQGNSA. The CDR3 bases are TGTGCCAGCAGCTTCGGGATCTATGGCTACACCTTC. Protein product: CASSFGIYGYTF. The complete variable domain, with remaining parts taken from reference TRBV7-2 and TRBJ1-2, reads GAGVSQSPSNKVTEKGKDVELRCDPISGHTALYWYRQSLGQGLEFLIYFQGNSAPDKSGLPSDRFSAERTGGSVSTLTIQRTQQEDSAVYLCASSFGIYGYTFGSGTRLTVV.

The chain has TRBV5-6 and TRBJ2-7; D is perhaps TRBD1 (5 bases). CDR1 is SGHDT, CDR2 YYEEEE, per germline. The CDR3 length is 15 residues. V was clipped by 4 bases and J by 7 bases, with 21 bases between them. The CDR3 bases are TGTGCCAGCAGCATCGGACACAGAAAGGTAGAGGAGCAGTACTTC. Amino acid sequence: CASSIGHRKVEEQYF.

This chain uses TRBV19 with TRBJ1-3, with 7 bases aligning to TRBD1. The CDR3 contains 16 residues. V lost 5 bases, J lost 9 bases, and 16 bases stayed unmatched. Germline assignment: CDR1 LNHDA and CDR2 SQIVND (reference sequence). Here the CDR3 DNA reads TGTGCCAGTAGTCGGTCGAAACAGGGGAGAGGTGGCACCATATATTTT. It translates to CASSRSKQGRGGTIYF.

V is TRBV7-2 and J is TRBJ1-2; tentative D call: TRBD1 (5 bases). The V end was cut by 5 bases, the J end by 6 bases, with 13 bases between. Germline V gene sequence: CDR1 SGHTA, CDR2 FQGNSA. The CDR3 sequence is 13 residues long. DNA for the CDR3: TGTGCCAGCAGCCCTTTCGAAGGGGATGGCTACACCTTC. Translated: CASSPFEGDGYTF.

In this sample, this clone turned up once. The J gene is TRBJ2-3, the V gene TRBV2, with unresolved D. The ends were cut back, 4 bases at V and 7 bases at J, with 9 bases in the middle. The V gene's germline CDR1 is SNHLY and CDR2 FYNNEI. The CDR3 has 12 residues. The CDR3 bases are TGTGCCAGCAGTGGTTACATATATACGCAGTATTTT. This sequence encodes CASSGYIYTQYF.

The chain joins TRBV19 to TRBJ1-2; tentative D call: TRBD1 (5 bases). V lost 6 bases and J lost 6, with 26 bases in between. Looked up from germline, CDR1 is LNHDA and CDR2 is SQIVND (reference sequence). There are 17 residues in the CDR3. The chain's CDR3 is CASSRSGPAGYYHGYTF. CDR3 nucleotide sequence: TGTGCCAGTAGCCGATCCGGTCCTGCAGGGTATTACCATGGCTACACCTTC. Drawing the rest from reference TRBV19 and TRBJ1-2, the complete variable domain is DGGITQSPKYLFRKEGQNVTLSCEQNLNHDAMYWYRQDPGQGLRLIYYSQIVNDFQKGDIAEGYSVSREKKESFPLTVTSAQKNPTAFYLCASSRSGPAGYYHGYTFGSGTRLTVV.

The chain has TRBV5-1 and TRBJ2-2, with unresolved D. The V end was cut by 4 bases, the J end by 0 bases, with 10 bases between. The CDR3 extends over 15 amino acids. Germline V lookup: CDR1 SGHRS, CDR2 YFSETQ. CDR3 protein: CASSLTAANTGELFF. CDR3 coding DNA: TGCGCCAGCAGCCTTACAGCCGCGAACACCGGGGAGCTGTTTTTT.

This clone appeared a few times. The V and J genes are TRBV6-5 and TRBJ1-1; weak D call: TRBD1 (6 bases). This CDR3 spans 15 amino acids. Deletions cut 3 bases from V and 1 base from J, with 12 bases between. Germline V lookup: CDR1 MNHEY, CDR2 SVGAGI. CDR3 DNA sequence: TGTGCCAGCAGTTATTCCCAGGGGACGAACACTGAAGCTTTCTTT. Encoded protein: CASSYSQGTNTEAFF.

This clone appeared a single time. Other nucleotide sequences from this sample produce the same CDR3. The chain couples TRBV24-1 to TRBJ2-2; D unresolved. Germline CDR1 and CDR2: KGHDR and SFDVKD. This CDR3 comprises 14 residues. Trimming removed 3 bases from V and 4 bases from J, with 8 bases in between. The CDR3 bases are TGTGCCACCAGTGATGGGCATTCCACCGGGGAGCTGTTTTTT. It is translated as CATSDGHSTGELFF.

A word on this clone: One junction end does not reproduce the germline sequence, and a read error may be involved. Distinct nucleotide sequences in the sample also encode this CDR3. The chain uses TRBV7-9 and TRBJ2-1; no reliable D call. Germline CDR1 and CDR2: SEHNR and FQNEAQ (reference sequence). This CDR3 contains 12 residues. The CDR3 DNA follows: TGTGCCAGTAGCTTCTCCGGCAATGAGCAGTTCTTC. Protein: CASSFSGNEQFF.